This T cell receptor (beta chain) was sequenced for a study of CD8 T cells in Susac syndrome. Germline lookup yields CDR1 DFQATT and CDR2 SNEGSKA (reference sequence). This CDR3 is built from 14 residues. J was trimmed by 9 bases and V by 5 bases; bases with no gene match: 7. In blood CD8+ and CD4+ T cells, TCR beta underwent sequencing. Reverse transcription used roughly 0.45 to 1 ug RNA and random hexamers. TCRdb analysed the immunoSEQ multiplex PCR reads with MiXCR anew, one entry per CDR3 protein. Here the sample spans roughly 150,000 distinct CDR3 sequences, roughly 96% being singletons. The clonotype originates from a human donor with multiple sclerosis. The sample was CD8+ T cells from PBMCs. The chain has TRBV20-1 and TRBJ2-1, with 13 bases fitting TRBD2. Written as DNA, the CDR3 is TGCAGTGCTGGACTAGCGGGGGATATCGGTGAGCAGTTCTTC. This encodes CSAGLAGDIGEQFF.